This T cell receptor beta chain was sequenced for a study of blood T cell repertoires in COVID-19. There are 12 residues in the CDR3. In germline, CDR1 is SGHDT, CDR2 YYEEEE. V was clipped by 2 bases and J by 9 bases, with 9 bases between them. Method: immunoSEQ multiplex PCR; TCRdb's copy keeps in-frame clones and lacks some. Of some 430,000 clones listed, roughly 87% are singletons. Individuals drawn from under 30 US areas were about 18 to 90 years old. The chain has TRBV5-6 and TRBJ2-1; D may be TRBD1 (5 bases). Sequencing was done on a sample of PBMCs or T cells enriched from blood (not recorded which). This clonotype was sampled from a man between 18 and 29 years old who had recovered from COVID-19. DNA of the CDR3: TGTGCCAGCAGCTTTGGGGCAGGTGAGCAGTTCTTC. This codes for CASSFGAGEQFF.